These T cell receptor beta chains were read from a single sample in a study of T-cell memory formation after mild COVID-19. TCRdb used MiXCR to reprocess the 5' RACE reads, holding one entry per CDR3 protein. The sample lists under 250,000 distinct CDR3 sequences, around 25% occurring once. The sample was PBMCs or a T cell subset sorted from them (not recorded which). All receptors come from an adult woman who had mild COVID-19 (a few samples of this study predate the infection). Cell type and time point are not known. Each CDR3 is given without its conserved first and last residue. A D gene is named only where the DNA matches it firmly.

>TRBJ2-4|TRBV7-9|TRBD1
ASSLTLLGGQGTKNIQY
>TRBJ1-1|TRBV6-2/TRBV6-3|TRBD1
ASSTGVTEAF
>TRBJ1-1|TRBV20-1|-
SARDPPSTEAF
>TRBJ1-1|TRBV4-1|-
ASSQDLETMAF
>TRBJ2-1|TRBV7-3|-
ASSHRRGAYNEQF
>TRBJ2-1|TRBV9|-
ASSVADSRSNEQF
>TRBJ2-1|TRBV12-3/TRBV12-4|-
ASSFRLPEQF
>TRBJ1-1|TRBV12-3/TRBV12-4|-
ASSPGGGRGNTEAF
>TRBJ2-1|TRBV5-6|TRBD2
ASSLKTSGRRQF
>TRBJ2-3|TRBV7-9|TRBD1
ASTLGQGADTQY
>TRBJ2-7|TRBV4-3|-
ASSQDASRLGRWYEQY
>TRBJ2-2|TRBV20-1|TRBD1
SAKQGIGAGELF
>TRBJ2-5|TRBV18|TRBD1
ASSPRNQQGTKETQY
>TRBJ1-2|TRBV25-1|-
ASSEPLHGGGYT
>TRBJ1-1|TRBV7-8|TRBD1
ASSLPSGQGTEAF
>TRBJ2-7|TRBV7-9|TRBD1
ASSRTGGFDEQY
>TRBJ2-1|TRBV4-3|-
ASSPSDTYNEQF
>TRBJ1-1|TRBV4-1|-
ASSQELGNLFTEAF
>TRBJ2-7|TRBV5-1|-
ASSFEGAGGEQY
>TRBJ2-7|TRBV4-2|-
ASSPYEDYYEQY
>TRBJ2-1|TRBV24-1|TRBD2
ATSDGGVNEQF
>TRBJ2-2|TRBV5-1|-
ASSFVENTGELF
>TRBJ1-6|TRBV7-2|TRBD1
ASSPGTGFGAPLH
>TRBJ2-7|TRBV4-2|-
ASSRDPAYEQY
>TRBJ2-7|TRBV6-6|TRBD1
ASHPAGTGLREQY
>TRBJ1-2|TRBV7-2|-
ASSLGGQSRNYGYT
>TRBJ2-5|TRBV27|TRBD1
ASSFNRGETQY
>TRBJ2-5|TRBV12-3/TRBV12-4|TRBD2
ASSPGTSHQETQY
>TRBJ2-3|TRBV24-1|TRBD2
ATSLRLASSTDTQY
>TRBJ2-7|TRBV7-2|TRBD1
ASSLAWGTGTHEQY
>TRBJ2-7|TRBV7-9|TRBD2
ASSWSSGRSYEQY
>TRBJ2-1|TRBV24-1|TRBD2
ATSDRPSGGVSEQF
>TRBJ1-2|TRBV6-5|TRBD1
ASSYGQAYGYT
>TRBJ2-5|TRBV11-2|-
ASSPVTTQETQY
>TRBJ2-6|TRBV4-3|TRBD2
ASSQGGGLAGAGANVLT
>TRBJ1-1|TRBV20-1|TRBD1
SARDRDRGVRNTEAF
>TRBJ2-7|TRBV20-1|TRBD2
SPTPIAGGPHYEQY
>TRBJ1-5|TRBV12-3/TRBV12-4|-
ASSFNSDSNQPQH
>TRBJ1-1|TRBV14|TRBD1
ASSSRTGWENTEAF
>TRBJ2-3|TRBV5-1|-
ASTLEGWTDTQY
>TRBJ1-1|TRBV6-2/TRBV6-3|TRBD1
ASSYHSGGHTEAF
>TRBJ2-5|TRBV7-2|TRBD2
ASSPRVAGGGETQY
>TRBJ1-5|TRBV6-1|-
ASSDQVLSNQPQH
>TRBJ1-6|TRBV20-1|TRBD1
SARDRTGGPVYNSPLH
>TRBJ2-3|TRBV20-1|TRBD2
SARIAGGGYTQY
>TRBJ1-4|TRBV25-1|-
ASSEPDSLNEKLF
>TRBJ2-5|TRBV20-1|-
SATVDQETQY
>TRBJ2-1|TRBV24-1|-
ATSDLGTYNEQF
>TRBJ2-7|TRBV12-3/TRBV12-4|-
ASSGPGSASYEQY
>TRBJ2-1|TRBV20-1|TRBD1
SAPDRGLNEQF